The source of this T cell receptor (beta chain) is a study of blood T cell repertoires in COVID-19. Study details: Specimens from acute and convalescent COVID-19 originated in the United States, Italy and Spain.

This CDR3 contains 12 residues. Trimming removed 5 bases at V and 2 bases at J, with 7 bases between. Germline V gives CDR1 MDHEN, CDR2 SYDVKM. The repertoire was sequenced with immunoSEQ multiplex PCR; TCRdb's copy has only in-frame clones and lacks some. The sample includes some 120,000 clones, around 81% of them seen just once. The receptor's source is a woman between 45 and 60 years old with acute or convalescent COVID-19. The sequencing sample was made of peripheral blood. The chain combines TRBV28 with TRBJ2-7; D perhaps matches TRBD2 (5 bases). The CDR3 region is CASSPAAYEQYF. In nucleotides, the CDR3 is TGTGCCAGCAGTCCAGCGGCCTACGAGCAGTACTTC.